These T cell receptor beta chains were read from a single sample in a study of immune evolution from preneoplasia to lung adenocarcinoma. Sequencing was performed with immunoSEQ multiplex PCR; in TCRdb, only in-frame clones are kept and a portion is missing. The profile shows under 7,000 clones, around 79% of them singletons. Sequenced input: FFPE lung adenocarcinoma in situ tissue. The receptor source for this set is a person between 60 and 80 years old with lung adenocarcinoma. Each CDR3 is given with its conserved first and last residue. D genes are given only for firm matches. Size is omitted from some rows. Given values are once, few, many or a class for expanded clones.

TRBJ1-6 few NA TRBV7-8 TGTGCCAGCAGCAGTGAACTCGGGGGTAATTCACCCCTCCACTTT CASSSELGGNSPLHF
TRBJ1-5 NA NA TRBV10-2 TGCGCCAGCAGCCCCGTTACTAGCAATCAGCCCCAGCATTTT CASSPVTSNQPQHF
TRBJ1-3 NA NA TRBV7-9 TGTGCCAGCAGCTTAAGTCAGTACTCTGGAAACACCATATATTTT CASSLSQYSGNTIYF
TRBJ1-5 NA NA TRBV5-6 TGTGCCAGCAGCTTGGGGTCGGACAATCAGCCCCAGCATTTT CASSLGSDNQPQHF
TRBJ2-7 few TRBD1 TRBV7-2 TGTGCCAGCAGCCCGGGACAGGGGGCCTACGAGCAGTACTTC CASSPGQGAYEQYF
TRBJ2-1 NA TRBD1 TRBV4-1 TGCGCCAGCAGCCAAGCCTCAGGGGGCTACAATGAGCAGTTCTTC CASSQASGGYNEQFF
TRBJ1-2 NA NA TRBV7-2 TGTGCCAGCAGCTTCGGCTCGGGCTATGGCTACACCTTC CASSFGSGYGYTF
TRBJ2-3 NA TRBD2 TRBV9 TGTGCCAGCAGCGTAGCTTACCGACTAGCGGGGGCTAGCACAGATACGCAGTATTTT CASSVAYRLAGASTDTQYF
TRBJ2-5 NA NA TRBV10-3 TGTGCCATCAGTGAGTCGGCAGAGAAAGAGACCCAGTACTTC CAISESAEKETQYF
TRBJ2-1 few NA TRBV2 TGTGCCACCAATCTCCGGGACACCACCAATGAGCAGTTCTTC CATNLRDTTNEQFF
TRBJ2-2 once NA TRBV19 TGTGCCAGTAGGGTGAGGGACACTCACACCGGGGAGCTGTTTTTT CASRVRDTHTGELFF